Detailed here is one TCR beta chain. It has no known antigen specificity. Per-base quality was not reported, and no clone a single base away is much larger than it. V drops 3 bases and J drops 0 bases, leaving 8 bases in between. Including cysteine and phenylalanine, the CDR3 has 15 amino acids. The kept DNA is CDR3 alone, 45 bases in frame from the first base. Looking up the germline V gene (reference sequence) yields CDR1 LGHDT and CDR2 YNNKEL. TCRbeta CDR3 regions were amplified from genomic DNA using the immunoSEQ Assay, a bias-controlled multiplex PCR. In the paper's pipeline: The number of nucleated cells in each sample was estimated by amplification of reference gene primers within the assay. Sequence reads were collapsed and filtered to measure the absolute abundance of every unique TCRbeta CDR3 rearrangement. For each sample, productive Simpson clonality was calculated by taking the square root of Simpson's diversity index across productive rearrangements. Here the immuneACCESS table is served through TCRdb, limited to in-frame sequences with V and J called. Missing clones are a known gap in these copies; in checked studies unresolved V genes cover under half, and the rest lacks a known reason. V and J calls and clone size are as listed in that table; D and trimming were resolved from the DNA. Counted in this sample were about 81,000 clones; just over 85% of them appeared once. Roughly 4.8% of the sample goes to the ten largest clones.

This specimen comes from a study of blood T cell repertoires in COVID-19 (TCRdb year 2020). Regarding the complete study: The collaborator samples originated in the United States, Italy and Spain and spanned the acute and convalescent phases of COVID-19. The samples were drawn from two sources: the first 160 participants of the ongoing ImmuneRACE study, and 1,200 or so subjects contributed by 6 global collaborators. A freely available public database, intended as a resource for researchers studying the immune response to SARS-CoV-2, is where the repertoires were released. The material from the prospective study consisted of cDNA or gDNA derived from T cells, B-cell-depleted T cells, or PBMCs. Subjects who had been exposed to COVID-19, were actively infected with it, or had recovered from it provided the deeply sampled blood TCRbeta repertoires that made up the dataset. Where available, HLA class I and class II types were obtained from metadata supplied by the sample provider rather than from assay-based typing. A de-identified subject ID, COVID-19 status, age in years and sex were almost always included in the sample metadata.

What the study reported, not specific to this receptor: The quantity of clinical and demographic metadata differed by source and by participant and was supplied without curation.

Each collaborating institution followed its own protocols to collect whole blood in K2EDTA tubes. For TCRbeta analysis, collaborators shipped samples in one of three forms: frozen whole blood, isolated PBMCs, or DNA extracted from either of those sample types. The rearranged chain carries TRBV3-1 (or the pseudogene TRBV3-2) and TRBJ2-2; the D gene is unclear. Sequenced material: peripheral blood. The clonotype was recovered from a woman of 80 years or more with acute or convalescent COVID-19. CDR3 reads: CASSQAVANTGELFF. Read as DNA, the sequence is TGTGCCAGCAGCCAGGCCGTCGCGAACACCGGGGAGCTGTTTTTT.